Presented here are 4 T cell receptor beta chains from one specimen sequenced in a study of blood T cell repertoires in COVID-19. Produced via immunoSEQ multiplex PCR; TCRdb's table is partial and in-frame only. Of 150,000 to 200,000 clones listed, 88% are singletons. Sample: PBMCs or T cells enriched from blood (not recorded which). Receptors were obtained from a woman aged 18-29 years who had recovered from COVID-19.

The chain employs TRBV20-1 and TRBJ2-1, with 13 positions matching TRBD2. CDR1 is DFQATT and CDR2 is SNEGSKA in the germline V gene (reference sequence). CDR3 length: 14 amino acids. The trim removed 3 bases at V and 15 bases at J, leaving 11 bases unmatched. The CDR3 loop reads CSASPTSGGAQGFF. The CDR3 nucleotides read TGCAGTGCTAGTCCCACTAGCGGGGGGGCCCAAGGGTTCTTC.

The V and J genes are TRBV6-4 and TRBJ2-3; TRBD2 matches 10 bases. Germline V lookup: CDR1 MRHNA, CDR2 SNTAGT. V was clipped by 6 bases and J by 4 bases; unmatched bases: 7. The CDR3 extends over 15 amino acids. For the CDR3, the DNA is TGTGCCAGCAGCCGAGCGGGGGGGCCATCAGATACGCAGTATTTT. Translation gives CASSRAGGPSDTQYF.

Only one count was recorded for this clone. The CDR3: CASSIGQVGQGALKTQYF. Written as DNA, the CDR3 is TGTGCCAGTAGTATAGGCCAGGTCGGACAGGGGGCTTTGAAGACCCAGTACTTC. The rearrangement uses TRBV19 and TRBJ2-5, with TRBD1 identical over 11 bases. Germline V gene lookup returns CDR1 LNHDA and CDR2 SQIVND (reference sequence). This CDR3 has 18 amino acids. Trimming removed 1 base from V and 6 bases from J; junction bases left unmatched: 13.

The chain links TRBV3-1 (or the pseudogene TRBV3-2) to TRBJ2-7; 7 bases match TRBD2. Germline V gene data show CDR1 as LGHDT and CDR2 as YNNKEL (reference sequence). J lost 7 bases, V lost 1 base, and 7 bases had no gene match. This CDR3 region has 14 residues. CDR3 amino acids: CASSQVQGGLEQYF. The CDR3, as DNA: TGTGCCAGCAGCCAAGTTCAGGGAGGGCTGGAGCAGTACTTC.